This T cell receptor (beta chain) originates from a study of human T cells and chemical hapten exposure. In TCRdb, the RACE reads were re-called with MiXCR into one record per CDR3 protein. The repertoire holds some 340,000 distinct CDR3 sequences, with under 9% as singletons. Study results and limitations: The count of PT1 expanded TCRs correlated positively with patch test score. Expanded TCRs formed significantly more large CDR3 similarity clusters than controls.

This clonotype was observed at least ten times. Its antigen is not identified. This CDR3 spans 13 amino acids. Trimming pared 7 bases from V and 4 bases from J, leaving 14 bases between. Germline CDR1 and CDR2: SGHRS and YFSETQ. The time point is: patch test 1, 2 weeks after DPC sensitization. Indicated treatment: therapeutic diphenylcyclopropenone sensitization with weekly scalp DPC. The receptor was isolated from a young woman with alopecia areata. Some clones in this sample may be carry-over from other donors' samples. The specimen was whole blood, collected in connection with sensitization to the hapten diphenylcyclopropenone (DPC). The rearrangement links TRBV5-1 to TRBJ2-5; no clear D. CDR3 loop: CASRREDGETQYF. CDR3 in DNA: TGCGCCAGCCGCCGTGAAGACGGAGAGACCCAGTACTTC.